These 20 T cell receptor beta chains came from one sample sequenced in a study of blood T cell repertoires in COVID-19. The protocol was immunoSEQ multiplex PCR, while the TCRdb copy is restricted to in-frame clones and leaves out a portion. The sample includes about 86,000 clones, approximately 80% seen only once; the top ten take approximately 34%. Sequencing was done on a sample of peripheral blood. Receptors were obtained from an elderly woman with active or convalescent COVID-19.

The CDR3 spells CASTSKRQGTYEQYF. The CDR3, as DNA: TGTGCCAGCACCTCCAAAAGACAGGGGACCTACGAGCAGTACTTC. The gene calls are TRBV6-5 and TRBJ2-7; TRBD1 aligns across 8 bases. The germline CDR1 and CDR2 sequences are MNHEY and SVGAGI. V trimming: 7 bases; J trimming: 2 bases; junction bases outside the gene matches: 10. The CDR3 contains 15 residues.

The chain links TRBV5-1 to TRBJ2-2; 10 positions match TRBD1. CDR1 is SGHRS, CDR2 YFSETQ, per germline. V shed 4 bases, J shed 4 bases, and the junction held 4 bases outside the gene matches. CDR3 length equals 15 residues. Written as DNA, the CDR3 is TGCGCCAGCAGCAGAGGACAGGGGGGCACCGGGGAGCTGTTTTTT. As protein: CASSRGQGGTGELFF.

The rearrangement uses TRBV29-1 and TRBJ1-5; 9 nucleotides match TRBD1. CDR1 is SQVTM and CDR2 is ANQGSEA in the germline V gene. The CDR3 is made up of 14 amino acids. Unmatched junction bases numbered 7, after V lost 4 bases and J lost 6 bases. This CDR3 reads CSVVPTGGGQPQHF. The CDR3, as DNA: TGCAGCGTTGTCCCTACAGGGGGCGGTCAGCCCCAGCATTTT.

V usage is TRBV6-5 and J usage is TRBJ2-7, with a weak D call TRBD1 (5 bases). Germline lookup yields CDR1 MNHEY and CDR2 SVGAGI. CDR3 length: 14 amino acids. V lost 5 bases and J 3 bases, leaving 14 bases between the germline ends. The chain's CDR3 is CASSPDWGDYEQYF. The CDR3 DNA sequence: TGTGCCAGCAGTCCTGACTGGGGCGACTACGAGCAGTACTTC.

The chain employs TRBV21-1 and TRBJ2-7; no check of the table's D call, TRBD2, against the DNA was made. TRBV21-1 is tagged as a pseudogene. The length of the CDR3 is 18 residues. CDR3 in DNA: TGTGCCAGCAGCAAAGCCTACAAAGAGGCCCCCCATGCCTACGAGCAGTACTTC. It translates to CASSKAYKEAPHAYEQYF.

The chain uses TRBV24-1 and TRBJ1-5; 7 bases are a match to TRBD1. Losses at the gene ends were 2 bases for V and 9 bases for J; bases not matched to a gene: 6. Germline values: CDR1 KGHDR, CDR2 SFDVKD. The CDR3 extends over 14 amino acids. The CDR3 here is CATSDSTGLRPQHF. The CDR3 region has the DNA TGTGCCACCAGTGATTCGACAGGGTTGAGGCCCCAGCATTTT.

The chain employs TRBV6-2 or TRBV6-3 and TRBJ2-2; TRBD2 agrees at 13 bases. The CDR3 length is 17 residues. In germline, CDR1 is MNHEY, CDR2 SVGEGT. Trimming took 5 bases from V and 5 from J; bases not matched to a gene: 8. Here the CDR3 reads CASSPTSGGAGTGELFF. CDR3 bases: TGTGCCAGCAGTCCCACTAGCGGGGGGGCCGGAACCGGGGAGCTGTTTTTT.

The chain carries TRBV7-3 and TRBJ2-3, with 8 bases aligning to TRBD2. Looked up from germline, CDR1 is SGHTA and CDR2 is FQGTGA. This CDR3 has 14 residues. V was pared by 5 bases and J by 5 bases, with 6 bases of the junction left unmatched. The CDR3 coding sequence is TGTGCCAGCAGCCCCCGGGGGGGCAAAGATACGCAGTATTTT. This sequence encodes CASSPRGGKDTQYF.

This clone showed up just a few times. This chain connects TRBV3-1 (or the pseudogene TRBV3-2) to TRBJ2-5; 7 nucleotides line up with TRBD2. The J segment lost 5 bases and the V segment lost 1 base, leaving 10 bases of the junction unmatched. The CDR3 is 16 amino acids. Germline CDR1 LGHDT, CDR2 YNNKEL (reference sequence). CDR3 DNA: TGTGCCAGCAGCCAAGTAGGTCAGCGGGAAGGGGAGACCCAGTACTTC. Its protein product is CASSQVGQREGETQYF.

The chain couples TRBV5-6 to TRBJ2-3, with TRBD1 matching 7 bases. The trim removed 1 base at V and 3 bases at J, leaving 8 bases unmatched. From germline, CDR1 is SGHDT and CDR2 YYEEEE. This CDR3 has 16 amino acids. The CDR3 spells CASSLLRDSGTDTQYF. In DNA, the CDR3 is TGTGCCAGCAGCTTGCTCCGGGACAGTGGGACAGATACGCAGTATTTT.

The chain links TRBV10-2 to TRBJ1-5; D gene unclear. This CDR3 comprises 14 residues. From germline, CDR1 is WSHSY and CDR2 SAAADI. V lost 2 bases to trimming and J lost 4 bases, with 9 bases between them. The CDR3 here is CASSETVPNQPQHF. CDR3 DNA sequence: TGCGCCAGCAGTGAGACAGTTCCTAATCAGCCCCAGCATTTT.

The chain carries TRBV6-2 or TRBV6-3 and TRBJ1-1; no firm D call. Germline lookup yields CDR1 MNHEY and CDR2 SVGEGT. The CDR3 is 14 residues long. The V and J ends lost 1 base and 6 bases respectively, with 12 bases between them. The CDR3 here is CASSYWGGRAEAFF. CDR3 DNA sequence: TGTGCCAGCAGTTACTGGGGAGGTAGGGCTGAAGCTTTCTTT.

The chain links TRBV7-2 to TRBJ2-5, with TRBD1 identical over 11 bases. CDR1 SGHTA and CDR2 FQGNSA come from the germline V gene. The CDR3 runs to 13 residues. Losses at the gene ends were 5 bases for V and 9 bases for J; bases not matched to a gene: 5. CDR3 bases: TGTGCCAGCAGCCCGGACAGGGGGCAGGCCCAGTACTTC. The encoded protein is CASSPDRGQAQYF.

The V call is TRBV10-3, the J call TRBJ1-6; 10 bases line up with TRBD1. Germline V gene data show CDR1 as ENHRY and CDR2 as SYGVKD. Unmatched junction bases numbered 5, after V lost 3 bases and J lost 9 bases. This CDR3 has 15 residues. CDR3 coding DNA: TGTGCCATCAGTGAAGGACAGGGGGGAGGTTCACCCCTCCACTTT. Encoded protein: CAISEGQGGGSPLHF.

The V and J genes are TRBV6-6 and TRBJ2-2; D perhaps matches TRBD1 (6 bases). The germline CDR1 and CDR2 sequences are MNHNY and SVGAGI (reference sequence). V was trimmed by 11 bases and J by 3 bases, leaving 16 bases between them. The CDR3 sequence is 14 residues long. Here the CDR3 DNA reads TGTGCCGCATTAGACAGGACCTACACCGGGGAGCTGTTTTTT. Its protein product is CAALDRTYTGELFF.

The V and J genes are TRBV3-1 (or the pseudogene TRBV3-2) and TRBJ1-2; 12 nucleotides match TRBD1. The CDR3 runs 18 residues. The V and J ends lost 5 bases and 1 base, in that order; junction bases with no gene match: 11. CDR1 LGHDT and CDR2 YNNKEL come from the germline V gene (reference sequence). CDR3 sequence reads: CASSNYGTGGAFNYGYTF. The DNA of the CDR3 is TGTGCCAGCAGCAACTACGGGACAGGGGGCGCGTTTAACTATGGCTACACCTTC.

This clone was picked up one time. This sequence joins TRBV5-4 and TRBJ2-5; 8 nucleotides line up with TRBD1. The CDR3 is made up of 14 amino acids. Per germline, CDR1 SGHNT and CDR2 YYREEE (reference sequence). The junction had 2 bases not matched to a gene; V was cut back by 0 bases and J by 4 bases. The CDR3 DNA sequence: TGTGCCAGCAGCTTGGAAACAGGGGGAGAGACCCAGTACTTC. Its protein product is CASSLETGGETQYF.

The V and J genes are TRBV9 and TRBJ1-2, with D perhaps TRBD1 (5 bases). The V gene's germline CDR1 is SGDLS and CDR2 YYNGEE. With 7 bases removed from V and 4 bases from J, the gap between germline ends came to 8 bases. The CDR3 runs 11 residues. CDR3 coding DNA: TGTGCCAGCGGGGGGGTCTATGGCTACACCTTC. Its protein product is CASGGVYGYTF. Together with reference TRBV9 and TRBJ1-2, the CDR3 gives the full variable domain: DSGVTQTPKHLITATGQRVTLRCSPRSGDLSVYWYQQSLDQGLQFLIQYYNGEERAKGNILERFSAQQFPDLHSELNLSSLELGDSALYFCASGGVYGYTFGSGTRLTVV.

The chain recombines TRBV29-1 with TRBJ2-1, with 7 bases matching TRBD1. The J segment lost 3 bases and the V segment lost 7 bases, leaving 9 bases of the junction unmatched. Germline V gives CDR1 SQVTM, CDR2 ANQGSEA. The CDR3 length is 14 residues. The CDR3 bases are TGCAGCGGGAGAGGGACAGTATACTACAATGAGCAGTTCTTC. Protein: CSGRGTVYYNEQFF.

This chain's CDR3 is CASSQLQGSLEAFF. CDR3 nucleotides: TGCGCCAGCAGCCAACTACAGGGGTCCCTTGAAGCTTTCTTT. The J gene is TRBJ1-1, the V gene TRBV5-1, with 7 bases aligning to TRBD1. The junction had 10 bases not matched to a gene; V was cut back by 4 bases and J by 7 bases. The germline V gene has CDR1 SGHRS and CDR2 YFSETQ. The CDR3 is 14 amino acids.